The 25 T cell receptor beta chains presented below share a single source sample, sequenced in a study of vaccination and CD4 T cells after COVID-19. Oncomine TCR Beta short-read sequencing was applied to DNA from cultured CD4+ T cells. TCRdb re-called the PCR reads through MiXCR, storing one row per CDR3 protein. The sample records a few thousand distinct CDR3 sequences, about a quarter being singletons. No cognate antigen is known for these TCRs. As to treatment: approximately 11-day PBMC culture with coronavirus spike peptide pools or control peptides (ViraFEST assay). Sequencing was carried out using CD4+ T cells from blood, cultured in vitro. The receptors come from a human donor who had recovered from COVID-19.

V and J are TRBV6-1 and TRBJ2-1; D ambiguous. CDR3 length: 11 residues. Trimming removed 6 bases from V and 8 bases from J, with 8 bases in between. Germline V lookup: CDR1 MNHNS, CDR2 SASEGT. CDR3 coding DNA: TGTGCCAGCAGCTTTTCCGATGAGCAGTTCTTC. It yields the protein CASSFSDEQFF.

By proportion, this clonotype is medium-sized. The V call is TRBV2, the J call TRBJ2-3; D gene uncertain. V lost 7 bases to trimming and J lost 1 base, with 6 bases between them. The CDR3 runs 12 residues. Germline assignment: CDR1 SNHLY and CDR2 FYNNEI. CDR3 nucleotides: TGTGCCAGCAATGTGGGCACAGATACGCAGTATTTT. Protein: CASNVGTDTQYF.

This clonotype came up a few times. The V gene is TRBV6-1, the J gene TRBJ2-2, with D possibly matching TRBD1 (5 bases). The CDR3 totals 13 residues. The V gene's germline CDR1 is MNHNS and CDR2 SASEGT. For the CDR3, the DNA is TGTGCTACTACAAGGGGAACCACCGGGGAGCTGTTTTTT. Its translation is CATTRGTTGELFF.

The rearrangement uses TRBV5-1 and TRBJ1-6, with 8 bases fitting TRBD1. Germline lookup yields CDR1 SGHRS and CDR2 YFSETQ. There are 15 residues in the CDR3. After removal of 4 bases from V and 8 bases from J, the junction contained 8 bases not matched to a gene. Here the CDR3 reads CASSATDRVHSPLHF. CDR3 nucleotide sequence: TGCGCCAGCAGCGCAACGGACAGGGTTCATTCACCCCTCCACTTT.

This clonotype was detected only a few times. This sequence joins TRBV6-2 or TRBV6-3 and TRBJ2-7; possibly TRBD1 or TRBD2 for D (5 bases each). The CDR3 covers 13 residues. V lost 6 bases and J lost 2, with 11 bases in between. The germline gives CDR1 MNHEY, CDR2 SVGEGT. The CDR3 sequence is CASRGRGAYEQYF. Written as DNA, the CDR3 is TGTGCCAGCAGGGGTAGGGGAGCCTACGAGCAGTACTTC.

This clonotype appeared a few times. CDR3 loop: CASSHGQGGDEQYF. In DNA form, the CDR3 reads TGTGCCAGCAGCCATGGACAGGGGGGAGACGAGCAGTACTTC. The chain uses TRBV4-2 and TRBJ2-7; TRBD1 matches at 10 bases. The CDR3 consists of 14 residues. With V trimmed by 3 bases and J by 5 bases, 4 bases remained unmatched. CDR1 is LGHNA and CDR2 is YNFKEQ in the germline V gene.

Points on this clonotype: A much larger clonotype is one base distant, so this may be a read error. The chain links TRBV20-1 to TRBJ2-5; 12 nucleotides align to TRBD2. Trimming removed 3 bases from V and 0 bases from J; junction bases left unmatched: 2. The CDR3 loop spans 15 amino acids. Germline CDR1 is DFQATT and CDR2 is SNEGSKA (reference sequence). Here the CDR3 reads CSASRTSGDQETQYF. CDR3 DNA: TGCAGTGCTAGCCGGACTAGCGGGGACCAAGAGACCCAGTACTTC.

The rearrangement uses TRBV5-1 and TRBJ1-5, with TRBD1 identical over 8 bases. The CDR3 runs to 14 residues. V was pared by 0 bases and J by 6 bases, with 2 bases of the junction left unmatched. Per germline, CDR1 SGHRS and CDR2 YFSETQ. The CDR3 loop reads CASSLGQGSQPQHF. CDR3 nucleotide sequence: TGCGCCAGCAGCTTGGGACAGGGGAGTCAGCCCCAGCATTTT.

This clonotype was counted only a few times. The junction departs from the called germline gene at one end, perhaps through a read error. For the CDR3, the DNA is TGTGCTAGCACACGTGGGAGCTATGGCTACACCTTC. Translating it yields CASTRGSYGYTF. This chain connects TRBV12-3 or TRBV12-4 to TRBJ1-2; no clear D. The length of the CDR3 is 12 residues.

The J gene is TRBJ2-4, the V gene TRBV11-2; TRBD2 agrees at 10 bases. The CDR3 runs 15 residues. V shed 5 bases, J shed 5 bases, and the junction held 6 bases outside the gene matches. Germline values: CDR1 SGHAT, CDR2 FQNNGV. In DNA, the CDR3 is TGTGCCAGCAGCACAACCGGACTAGCGGAAAACATTCAGTACTTC. It translates to CASSTTGLAENIQYF. The entire variable domain, with the rest obtained from reference TRBV11-2 and TRBJ2-4, is as follows: EAGVAQSPRYKIIEKRQSVAFWCNPISGHATLYWYQQILGQGPKLLIQFQNNGVVDDSQLPKDRFSAERLKGVDSTLKIQPAKLEDSAVYLCASSTTGLAENIQYFGAGTRLSVL.

This clonotype is medium-sized within its sample. CDR3 loop: CASSFRGGNYGYTF. CDR3 sequence (DNA): TGTGCCAGCAGTTTTAGGGGGGGGAACTATGGCTACACCTTC. The chain is built from TRBV12-3 or TRBV12-4 and TRBJ1-2; a weak D match, TRBD1 (6 bases). The CDR3 length is 14 residues. Trimming left V 3 bases short and J 2 bases short, with 10 bases between.

The V call is TRBV20-1, the J call TRBJ2-1; no definite D call. Trimming stripped 3 bases from V and 0 bases from J, with 12 bases between. CDR3 length: 15 residues. CDR1 is DFQATT and CDR2 is SNEGSKA in the germline V gene (reference sequence). CDR3 region: CSASALRRSYNEQFF. The CDR3 DNA reads as TGCAGTGCTAGCGCTTTGCGTCGCTCCTACAATGAGCAGTTCTTC.

The gene calls are TRBV15 and TRBJ1-5; D is undetermined. Germline V gene lookup returns CDR1 LNHNV and CDR2 YYDKDF (reference sequence). The CDR3 covers 15 residues. V was pared by 0 bases and J by 0 bases, with 6 bases between. CDR3 nucleotide sequence: TGTGCCACCAGCAGAGACCGTAATAGCAATCAGCCCCAGCATTTT. Protein product: CATSRDRNSNQPQHF.

The V gene is TRBV7-8, the J gene TRBJ1-6; TRBD1 agrees at 7 bases. Germline CDR1 is SGHVS and CDR2 is FQNEAQ. V gave up 5 bases and J gave up 9 bases; unmatched junction bases: 7. The CDR3 extends over 14 amino acids. CDR3 sequence reads: CASSKDRAGSPLHF. The CDR3 DNA is TGTGCCAGCAGCAAAGACAGGGCGGGTTCACCCCTCCACTTT.

The chain has TRBV12-3 or TRBV12-4 and TRBJ2-7; tentatively, D is TRBD2 (6 bases). V lost 0 bases to trimming and J lost 0 bases, with 6 bases between them. This CDR3 comprises 14 residues. The DNA for the CDR3 is TGTGCCAGCAGTTTAGCGGGGGGCTCCTACGAGCAGTACTTC. As protein: CASSLAGGSYEQYF.

This clonotype has just a few counts. The rearrangement joins TRBV12-3 or TRBV12-4 to TRBJ2-3; 7 bases map to TRBD2. The CDR3 extends over 16 amino acids. Trimming took 5 bases from V and 6 from J; bases not matched to a gene: 14. The CDR3 spells CASSPVGGTPRDTQYF. The CDR3 DNA follows: TGTGCCAGCAGTCCAGTGGGGGGGACCCCCCGCGATACGCAGTATTTT.

This clonotype is labeled large. The rearrangement joins TRBV20-1 to TRBJ2-3; TRBD2 agrees at 7 bases. Unmatched junction bases numbered 3, after V lost 5 bases and J lost 1 base. The CDR3 contains 13 residues. CDR1 DFQATT and CDR2 SNEGSKA come from the germline V gene (reference sequence). The CDR3 protein is CSAQRGGTDTQYF. DNA of the CDR3: TGCAGTGCTCAGCGGGGAGGCACAGATACGCAGTATTTT.

The rearrangement links TRBV7-8 to TRBJ2-3; tentative D call: TRBD2 (7 bases). The germline V and J ends were trimmed by 4 bases and 5 bases, with 19 bases remaining between them. CDR3 length: 16 amino acids. CDR1 SGHVS and CDR2 FQNEAQ come from the germline V gene. Written as DNA, the CDR3 is TGTGCCAGCAGCTCTCCGTGGGGGGGCGGTGGAGATACGCAGTATTTT. This encodes CASSSPWGGGGDTQYF.

J is TRBJ1-1 and V is TRBV7-9; D unresolved. Per the germline V gene, CDR1 is SEHNR and CDR2 is FQNEAQ (reference sequence). V was cut by 1 base and J by 6 bases, with 12 bases left in between. This CDR3 contains 14 residues. CDR3 in amino acids: CASSLEALSSEAFF. CDR3 sequence (DNA): TGTGCCAGCAGCTTAGAGGCACTTAGTTCTGAAGCTTTCTTT.

There are a few counts of this clonotype. V is TRBV20-1 and J is TRBJ2-3, with D perhaps TRBD1 (5 bases). Trimming took 0 bases from V and 5 from J, leaving 15 bases between them. The germline CDR1 and CDR2 sequences are DFQATT and SNEGSKA (reference sequence). CDR3 size: 15 residues. The CDR3 DNA reads as TGCAGTGCTAGAGATTGGGCAGGGAAGGTAGATACGCAGTATTTT. Encoded protein: CSARDWAGKVDTQYF.

This clonotype was seen a handful of times. This chain connects TRBV10-3 to TRBJ2-3; D is unresolved. This CDR3 comprises 11 residues. V lost 5 bases and J lost 4, with 4 bases in between. CDR1 is ENHRY and CDR2 is SYGVKD in the germline V gene. CDR3 bases: TGTGCCATCAGTATAGCAGATACGCAGTATTTT. It translates to CAISIADTQYF.

This clonotype was detected only a few times. The chain is built from TRBV25-1 and TRBJ1-6; no clear D. The V end was cut by 1 base, the J end by 10 bases, with 11 bases between. CDR3 size: 14 residues. Germline CDR1 reads MGHDK; CDR2 reads SYGVNS. This CDR3 is CASSEFEGKSPLHF. The CDR3 DNA reads as TGTGCCAGCAGTGAATTTGAGGGCAAGTCACCCCTCCACTTT.

This clonotype was observed a handful of times. This chain connects TRBV12-3 or TRBV12-4 to TRBJ2-5, with D unresolved. Between the trimmed V and J ends, which lost 6 bases and 5 bases, there was a span of 13 bases. The CDR3 runs 13 residues. The CDR3 region has the DNA TGTGCCAGCAGAGCTACACCCGGGGAGACCCAGTACTTC. Encoded protein: CASRATPGETQYF.

CDR3 sequence reads: CASSSPPGQGAYSPLHF. As DNA, the CDR3 is TGTGCCAGCAGTAGCCCCCCCGGACAGGGGGCTTATTCACCCCTCCACTTT. The chain combines TRBV6-1 with TRBJ1-6; 11 bases align to TRBD1. CDR3 length: 17 amino acids. CDR1 is MNHNS, CDR2 SASEGT, per germline. After removal of 5 bases from V and 8 bases from J, the junction contained 11 bases not matched to a gene.

This clonotype has more than one count but fewer than ten. V and J are TRBV14 and TRBJ1-2, with D possibly TRBD1 on 5 matching bases. The CDR3 totals 13 residues. Germline lookup yields CDR1 SGHDN and CDR2 FVKESK. Trimming pared 2 bases from V and 6 bases from J, leaving 10 bases between. The CDR3 DNA is TGTGCCAGCAGCCAAAGGGTAGGGGATGGCTACACCTTC. Encoded protein: CASSQRVGDGYTF.